This entry features one T cell receptor beta chain sequence. This sample stems from a study of neoadjuvant anti-PD-1 for oral cavity cancer. Cohort: HPV-negative, locally advanced oral cavity squamous cell carcinoma patients. The protocol was immunoSEQ multiplex PCR, while the TCRdb copy is restricted to in-frame clones and leaves out a portion. This sample has about 16,000 clones, with 55% to 75% found just once. Germline CDR1 MNHEY, CDR2 SMNVEV (reference sequence). The CDR3 contains 15 residues. Trimming cost V 4 bases and J 2 bases, with 12 bases left between them. The source of this sequence is a person between 40 and 80 years old with oral cavity squamous cell carcinoma. This sample comprised PBMCs, obtained before nivolumab (anti-PD-1) treatment. The genes are TRBV27 and TRBJ1-5; D is perhaps TRBD1 (6 bases). The CDR3: CASSSQGWGNQPQHF. CDR3 sequence (DNA): TGTGCCAGCAGTTCACAGGGATGGGGCAATCAGCCCCAGCATTTT.